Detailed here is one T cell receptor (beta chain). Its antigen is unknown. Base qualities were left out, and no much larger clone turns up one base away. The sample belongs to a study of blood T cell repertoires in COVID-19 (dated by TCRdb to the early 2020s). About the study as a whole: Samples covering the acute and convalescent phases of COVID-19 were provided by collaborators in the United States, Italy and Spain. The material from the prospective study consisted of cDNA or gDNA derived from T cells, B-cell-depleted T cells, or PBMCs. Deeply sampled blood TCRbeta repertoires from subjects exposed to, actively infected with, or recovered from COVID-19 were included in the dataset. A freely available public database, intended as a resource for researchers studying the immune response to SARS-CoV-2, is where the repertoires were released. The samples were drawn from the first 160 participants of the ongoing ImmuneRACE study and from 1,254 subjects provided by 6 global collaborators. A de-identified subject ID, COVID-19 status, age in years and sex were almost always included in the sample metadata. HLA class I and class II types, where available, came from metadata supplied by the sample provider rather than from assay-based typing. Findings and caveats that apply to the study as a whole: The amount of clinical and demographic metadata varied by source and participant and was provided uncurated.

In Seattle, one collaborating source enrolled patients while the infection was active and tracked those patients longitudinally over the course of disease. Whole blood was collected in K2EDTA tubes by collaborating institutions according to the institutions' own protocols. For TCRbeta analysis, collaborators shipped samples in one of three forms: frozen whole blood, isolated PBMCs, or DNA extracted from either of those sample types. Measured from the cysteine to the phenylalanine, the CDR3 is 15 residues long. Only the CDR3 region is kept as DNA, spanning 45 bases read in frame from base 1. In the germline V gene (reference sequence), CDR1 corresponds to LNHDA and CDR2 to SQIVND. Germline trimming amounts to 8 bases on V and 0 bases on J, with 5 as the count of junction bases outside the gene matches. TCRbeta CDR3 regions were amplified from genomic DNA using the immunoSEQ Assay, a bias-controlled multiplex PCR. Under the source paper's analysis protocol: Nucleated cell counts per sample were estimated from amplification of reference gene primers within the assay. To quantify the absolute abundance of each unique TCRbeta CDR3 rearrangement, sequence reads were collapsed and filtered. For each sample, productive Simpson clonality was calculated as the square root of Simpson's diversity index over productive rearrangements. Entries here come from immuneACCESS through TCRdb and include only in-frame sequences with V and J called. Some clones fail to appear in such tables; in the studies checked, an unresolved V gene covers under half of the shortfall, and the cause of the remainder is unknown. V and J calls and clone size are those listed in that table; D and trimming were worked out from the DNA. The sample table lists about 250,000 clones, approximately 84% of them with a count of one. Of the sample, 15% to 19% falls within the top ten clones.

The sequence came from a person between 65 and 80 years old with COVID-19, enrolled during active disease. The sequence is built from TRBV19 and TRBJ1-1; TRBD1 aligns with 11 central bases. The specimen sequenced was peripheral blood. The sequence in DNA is TGTGCCAGTCGGGACAGGGGGGAACTGAACACTGAAGCTTTCTTT. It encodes CASRDRGELNTEAFF.